These 14 T cell receptor beta chains came from one sample sequenced in a study of post-analysis software for immune sequencing data. Study conclusions and caveats: Five or six TRBV segments, TRBV5-6, TRBV5-1 and TRBV20-1 among them, were found more frequent in patients than controls.

These receptors' targets are unknown. Incorporated into the TCR beta cDNA libraries were unique molecular identifiers, which served to reduce PCR and sequencing biases. MiXCR was run by TCRdb on the PCR reads, yielding one entry per CDR3 protein. The sample consists of roughly 400,000 distinct CDR3 sequences, 39% of them appearing once. Sample: blood. These receptor sequences come from a girl aged 2-10 years with multiple sclerosis.

This clonotype appeared a few times. The CDR3 sequence: CASSSWGAGEKLFF. In DNA, the CDR3 is TGTGCCAGCAGCTCCTGGGGCGCGGGTGAAAAACTGTTTTTT. The V and J genes are TRBV7-3 and TRBJ1-4, with D tentatively TRBD1 (5 bases). V lost 4 bases and J lost 7, with 13 bases in between. Germline loops: CDR1 SGHTA, CDR2 FQGTGA. There are 14 residues in the CDR3.

This clonotype was recorded a few times. Its ends do not fully match the called genes, so a read error is possible. The chain employs TRBV20-1 and TRBJ2-5; D might be TRBD2 (5 bases). Germline CDR1 is DFQATT and CDR2 is SNEGSKA (reference sequence). The CDR3 spans 13 residues. CDR3 sequence reads: CSARDPREEAQYF. The CDR3 DNA follows: TGCAGTGCTAGAGATCCGAGGGAAGAGGCCCAGTACTTC.

The chain links TRBV20-1 to TRBJ2-5; 8 nucleotides agree with TRBD1. CDR3 length: 13 residues. With V trimmed by 1 base and J by 3 bases, 1 base remained unmatched. Germline CDR1 reads DFQATT; CDR2 reads SNEGSKA (reference sequence). The CDR3 sequence is CSARGTGKETQYF. The DNA for the CDR3 is TGCAGTGCTAGAGGGACAGGGAAAGAGACCCAGTACTTC.

This clonotype occurred a few times. The chain has TRBV3-1 and TRBJ2-7; tentative D call: TRBD2 (5 bases). The ends were cut back, 7 bases at V and 4 bases at J, with 17 bases in the middle. Germline V gives CDR1 LGHDT, CDR2 YNNKEL (reference sequence). The CDR3 length is 14 residues. The CDR3 here is CASTPGTAPYEQYF. CDR3 coding DNA: TGTGCCAGCACCCCGGGAACAGCTCCATACGAGCAGTACTTC.

The rearrangement links TRBV7-3 to TRBJ2-1, with 9 bases identical to TRBD2. The CDR3 contains 14 residues. Trimming removed 2 bases from V and 11 bases from J; junction bases left unmatched: 7. Germline values: CDR1 SGHTA, CDR2 FQGTGA. This CDR3 reads CASSLGASGTKQFF. The DNA for the CDR3 is TGTGCCAGCAGCTTAGGGGCTAGCGGGACAAAGCAGTTCTTC.

V usage is TRBV15 and J usage is TRBJ1-1, with D perhaps TRBD1 (5 bases). CDR3 length: 18 amino acids. Germline CDR1 LNHNV, CDR2 YYDKDF (reference sequence). The V and J ends lost 3 bases and 0 bases respectively, with 20 bases between them. CDR3 protein: CATSRPPGTSTLNTEAFF. The DNA for the CDR3 is TGTGCCACCAGCAGGCCCCCCGGGACTTCCACGCTGAACACTGAAGCTTTCTTT.

This clonotype was counted only a few times. This chain uses TRBV5-1 with TRBJ2-3; no firm D call. This CDR3 has 13 amino acids. V was shortened by 8 bases and J by 6 bases, with 16 bases between the two germline ends. Germline V gives CDR1 SGHRS, CDR2 YFSETQ. The CDR3 bases are TGCGCCAGACAGCTTCCCTTGCAGGATACGCAGTATTTT. Protein: CARQLPLQDTQYF.

This clonotype occurred a few times. The gene calls are TRBV9 and TRBJ2-1; 8 nucleotides line up with TRBD2. Germline-derived CDR1 and CDR2 are SGDLS and YYNGEE. The CDR3 spans 15 residues. Trimming cost V 4 bases and J 4 bases; bases outside gene matches: 7. CDR3 bases: TGTGCCAGCAGCACCCGGGAGGGCACGTACAATGAGCAGTTCTTC. Translation gives CASSTREGTYNEQFF.

This clonotype was detected once. Relative to the germline gene, one junction end is altered; a read error may explain this. The chain couples TRBV27 to TRBJ2-5; possibly TRBD1 or TRBD2 for D (7 bases each). There are 13 residues in the CDR3. CDR1 and CDR2 (germline): MNHEY, SMNVEV (reference sequence). This CDR3 is CTSSRQGGETQYF. The CDR3 coding sequence is TGTACCAGCAGCAGACAGGGAGGGGAGACCCAGTACTTC.

This clonotype was observed a handful of times. The chain joins TRBV5-6 to TRBJ2-1, with no clear D. Per the germline V gene, CDR1 is SGHDT and CDR2 is YYEEEE. The V and J ends lost 4 bases and 2 bases respectively, with 10 bases between them. The CDR3 has 14 amino acids. Here the CDR3 reads CASSPGRTYNEQFF. The CDR3 DNA reads as TGTGCCAGCAGCCCTGGCAGAACCTACAATGAGCAGTTCTTC.

The V call is TRBV7-3, the J call TRBJ2-3; 9 bases map to TRBD2. With 5 bases clipped from V and 1 base from J, the junction kept 13 bases outside the gene matches. Germline values: CDR1 SGHTA, CDR2 FQGTGA. The CDR3 runs 18 residues. CDR3 loop: CASSPAGGRFLGTDTQYF. The CDR3 bases are TGTGCCAGCAGCCCCGCGGGGGGGAGGTTCCTCGGCACAGATACGCAGTATTTT.

This chain uses TRBV29-1 with TRBJ2-1; 12 bases fit TRBD2. The DNA end lines up better with TRBJ2-7; the J call may be wrong. The CDR3 loop spans 13 amino acids. Germline CDR1 SQVTM, CDR2 ANQGSEA. The CDR3 coding sequence is TGCAGCGTCGCCACTAGCGGGAGGAGTGAGCAGTACTTC. Its protein is CSVATSGRSEQYF.

This clonotype appeared a few times. The chain couples TRBV27 to TRBJ2-1, with D perhaps matching TRBD1 (6 bases). The CDR3 runs to 13 residues. CDR1 MNHEY and CDR2 SMNVEV come from the germline V gene (reference sequence). The V gene lost 11 bases and the J gene lost 6 bases, with 17 bases spanning the gap. In DNA, the CDR3 is TGTGCCGCTGGGGGCAGGGGTCGCAATGAGCAGTTCTTC. It is translated as CAAGGRGRNEQFF.

The gene calls are TRBV12-3 or TRBV12-4 and TRBJ2-4, with 13 nucleotides matching TRBD2. This CDR3 comprises 16 residues. The V segment lost 5 bases and the J segment 4 bases; nucleotides outside the gene matches: 5. CDR3 sequence: CASSLQGLAGKNIQYF. DNA of the CDR3: TGTGCCAGCAGTCTTCAGGGACTAGCGGGGAAAAACATTCAGTACTTC.